This is a list of T cell receptor beta chains from one sample in a study of T cell responses to AZD1222 COVID-19 vaccine. Sequenced by immunoSEQ multiplex PCR; TCRdb stores in-frame clones only, minus some. The sample gives approximately 140,000 clones, 92% of which show up once; 2.5% to 3.5% is in the top ten. The starting material was peripheral blood, obtained 28 days after the second AZD1222 dose. Receptors were obtained from an adult who received the AZD1222 COVID-19 vaccine. Both conserved end residues are part of each CDR3. The D gene is left open where the match is weak. Only some rows state a clone size, as once, few, many or a class for expanded clones.

j_call d_call v_call clone_size cdr3_nt cdr3_aa
TRBJ1-3 TRBD1 TRBV9 NA TGTGCCAGCAGCTTGACTATGACAGGGCCCTCTGGAAACACCATATATTTT CASSLTMTGPSGNTIYF
TRBJ2-5 TRBD2 TRBV9 NA TGTGCCAGCAGCGGAGGACTAGCGGGAGCAGCGGGCTTGGGGACCCAGTACTTC CASSGGLAGAAGLGTQYF
TRBJ2-1 NA TRBV7-2 NA TGTGCCAGCAGCTTAGCGGGAGCCCCCTCCTACAATGAGCAGTTCTTC CASSLAGAPSYNEQFF
TRBJ2-7 NA TRBV5-6 once TGTGCCAGCAGCTTGATCGGATTACCCTACGAGCAGTACTTC CASSLIGLPYEQYF
TRBJ2-1 NA TRBV10-3 NA TGTGCCATCAGTCTAACAGGGTACAATGAGCAGTTCTTC CAISLTGYNEQFF
TRBJ1-6 NA TRBV9 NA TGTGCCAGCAGCCGGGACGCCGATAATTCACCCCTCCACTTT CASSRDADNSPLHF
TRBJ1-1 NA TRBV30 NA TGTGCCTGGAGTGTTATCAGAACCCGAGGCGCTTTCTTT CAWSVIRTRGAFF
TRBJ2-7 TRBD1 TRBV30 medium-sized TGTGCCTGGAGTGTGGGACAGGGGTACGAGCAGTACTTC CAWSVGQGYEQYF
TRBJ2-2 NA TRBV7-6 NA TGTGCCAGCAGCTCGCTTCCCCCGGGACATTCGAACACCGGGGAGCTGTTTTTT CASSSLPPGHSNTGELFF
TRBJ1-1 TRBD1 TRBV27 few TGTGCCAGCAGTTTCGGACAGGTAACTGAAGCTTTCTTT CASSFGQVTEAFF
TRBJ1-5 TRBD1 TRBV28 NA TGTGCCAGCAGTCAGACAGGGGGCTATCAGCCCCAGCATTTT CASSQTGGYQPQHF
TRBJ1-6 TRBD1 TRBV29-1 NA TGCAGCGCAGGGGACAGGGCAAATTCACCCCTCCACTTT CSAGDRANSPLHF
TRBJ2-2 NA TRBV6-2/TRBV6-3 NA TGTGCCAGCAGTTACCTCGGGAGCACCGGGGAGCTGTTTTTT CASSYLGSTGELFF
TRBJ2-5 NA TRBV6-2/TRBV6-3 NA TGTGCCAGCAGTTACGACCGAACTCAGGAAGTACAAGAGACCCAGTACTTC CASSYDRTQEVQETQYF
TRBJ1-1 TRBD1 TRBV18 NA TGTGCCAGCTTACTTAGAGGGACAGGGGGCACTGAAGCTTTCTTT CASLLRGTGGTEAFF
TRBJ2-3 NA TRBV29-1 NA TGCAGCGTTGGGGAGGGGGACAGTAGCACAGATACGCAGTATTTT CSVGEGDSSTDTQYF
TRBJ1-2 NA TRBV6-2/TRBV6-3 NA TGTGCCAGCAGTTACGACGGGTTTTATGGCTACACCTTC CASSYDGFYGYTF
TRBJ2-1 TRBD2 TRBV5-1 NA TGCGCCAGCACCCTCCGGGCTAGCGGGAGTTTCCACAATGAGCAGTTCTTC CASTLRASGSFHNEQFF
TRBJ1-5 TRBD1 TRBV28 NA TGTGCCAGCAGTTTATGGGGCGGGGAACAGGGGATGAGCAATCAGCCCCAGCATTTT CASSLWGGEQGMSNQPQHF
TRBJ2-1 TRBD1 TRBV10-3 NA TGTGCCACTAGGAGCTTCGATACGGGACAGTACAATGAGCAGTTCTTC CATRSFDTGQYNEQFF
TRBJ1-5 NA TRBV30 NA TGTGCCTGGAGTGTGACAGGCGTACAGCCCCAGCATTTT CAWSVTGVQPQHF
TRBJ1-5 TRBD1 TRBV24-1 NA TGTGCCACCAGTGATTTGCCGACAGGGACAGGGGAGAATCAGCCCCAGCATTTT CATSDLPTGTGENQPQHF
TRBJ1-6 NA TRBV5-5 NA TGTGCCAGCAGCTTGAAGGGGCTGGATTCACCCCTCCACTTT CASSLKGLDSPLHF
TRBJ2-1 TRBD2 TRBV20-1 once TGCAGTGCTACCCCTAGCGGGGAGCAGTTCTTC CSATPSGEQFF
TRBJ1-2 NA TRBV10-3 NA TGTGCCATCAGTGACTCCTGGAGGGGCTACACCTTC CAISDSWRGYTF
TRBJ1-6 NA TRBV5-5 NA TGTGCCAGCAGCTTAGGCGCAGGGGACCCTAATTCACCCCTCCACTTT CASSLGAGDPNSPLHF
TRBJ2-7 NA TRBV27 NA TGTGCCAGCAGTTCAAACTACGAGCAGTACTTC CASSSNYEQYF
TRBJ2-7 NA TRBV15 NA TGTGCCACCAGCAGAGATCGGAGCAGTCCCTCCTACGAGCAGTACTTC CATSRDRSSPSYEQYF
TRBJ1-2 TRBD1 TRBV5-1 NA TGCGCCAGCAGTTACTACCCTAATGACAGGGGTGCTAACTATGGCTACACCTTC CASSYYPNDRGANYGYTF
TRBJ2-7 TRBD2 TRBV6-6 NA TGTGCCAGCAATTCAGCGGGAGGGAGCAAGTACGAGCAGTACTTC CASNSAGGSKYEQYF
TRBJ2-7 NA TRBV6-5 NA TGTGCCAGCACCCAGTCATGGGGCAGCTACGAGCAGTACTTC CASTQSWGSYEQYF
TRBJ2-7 NA TRBV6-5 NA TGTGCCAGCAGTTACAGTACAGGGTTGTACGAGCAGTACTTC CASSYSTGLYEQYF
TRBJ2-1 TRBD2 TRBV15 NA TGTGCCACCAGCAGAGATAAGAGACTAGCGGACCCGGACAATGAGCAGTTCTTC CATSRDKRLADPDNEQFF
TRBJ1-1 NA TRBV6-5 NA TGTGCCAGCAGTCCCCTCCAACTATCGAACACTGAAGCTTTCTTT CASSPLQLSNTEAFF
TRBJ1-2 TRBD1 TRBV28 NA TGTGCCAGCAGTTTCGGGGGCAGGGGGCGAGGCTACACCTTC CASSFGGRGRGYTF
TRBJ2-1 TRBD2 TRBV5-1 NA TGCGCCAGCAGCTTGTCCCAGCGGGGCTACAATGAGCAGTTCTTC CASSLSQRGYNEQFF
TRBJ1-3 NA TRBV27 NA TGTGCCAGCAAAAGAACAGGGAAATCTGGAAACACCATATATTTT CASKRTGKSGNTIYF
TRBJ2-7 NA TRBV7-2 NA TGTGCCAGCACCCTAGAAGGTGCAGCCCCCGACGAGCAGTACTTC CASTLEGAAPDEQYF
TRBJ2-1 TRBD2 TRBV7-3 NA TGTGCCAGCAGCTCCGAAGGCGGGAGTGGGCATGAGCAGTTCTTC CASSSEGGSGHEQFF